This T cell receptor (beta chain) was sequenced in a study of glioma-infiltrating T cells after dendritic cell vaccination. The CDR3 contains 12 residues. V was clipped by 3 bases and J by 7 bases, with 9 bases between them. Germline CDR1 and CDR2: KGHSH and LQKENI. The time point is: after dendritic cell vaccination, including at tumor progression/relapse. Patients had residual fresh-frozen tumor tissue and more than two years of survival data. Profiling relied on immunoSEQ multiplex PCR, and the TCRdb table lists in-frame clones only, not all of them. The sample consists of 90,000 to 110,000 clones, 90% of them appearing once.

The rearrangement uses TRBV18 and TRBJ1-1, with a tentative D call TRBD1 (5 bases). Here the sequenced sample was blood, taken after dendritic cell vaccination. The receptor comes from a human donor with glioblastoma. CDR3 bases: TGTGCCAGCTCACCTGACAGATATGAAGCTTTCTTT. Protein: CASSPDRYEAFF. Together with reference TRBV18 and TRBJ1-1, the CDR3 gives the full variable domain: NAGVMQNPRHLVRRRGQEARLRCSPMKGHSHVYWYRQLPEEGLKFMVYLQKENIIDESGMPKERFSAEFPKEGPSILRIQQVVRGDSAAYFCASSPDRYEAFFGQGTRLTVV.